The 10 T cell receptor beta chains below were found in one sample sequenced in a study of cytomegalovirus exposure and HLA in healthy donors. The PCR was carried out with 60 Vbeta primers and 13 Jbeta primers. Here immunoSEQ multiplex PCR was the method, and the copy in TCRdb shows in-frame clones only, minus some. The sample table sets out about 67,000 clones. The sequenced sample consisted of PBMCs. These receptors originate from a woman aged 25 to 39 in good health and CMV-seronegative.

V usage is TRBV7-3 and J usage is TRBJ2-3; maybe TRBD2 (6 bases). With 5 bases removed from V and 10 bases from J, the gap between germline ends came to 16 bases. The germline CDR1 and CDR2 sequences are SGHTA and FQGTGA. The CDR3 consists of 13 residues. The CDR3 sequence is CASSAGPLIPQYF. As DNA, the CDR3 is TGTGCCAGCAGCGCGGGACCTCTGATCCCGCAGTATTTT.

This rearrangement joins TRBV28 to TRBJ2-7, with D tentatively TRBD2 (6 bases). This CDR3 is built from 14 residues. Germline V gives CDR1 MDHEN, CDR2 SYDVKM. V dropped 3 bases and J dropped 3 bases, with 12 bases sitting between them. CDR3 in DNA: TGTGCCAGCAGTTTGGAGGGCGCGGTCTACGAGCAGTACTTC. Translated: CASSLEGAVYEQYF.

The chain employs TRBV28 and TRBJ1-4; unclear D gene. Deletions cut 3 bases from V and 8 bases from J, with 10 bases between. This CDR3 is built from 13 residues. Germline assignment: CDR1 MDHEN and CDR2 SYDVKM. CDR3 protein: CASSFGLGEKLFF. CDR3 DNA sequence: TGTGCCAGCAGTTTTGGACTAGGAGAAAAACTGTTTTTT. Drawing the rest from reference TRBV28 and TRBJ1-4, the complete variable domain is DVKVTQSSRYLVKRTGEKVFLECVQDMDHENMFWYRQDPGLGLRLIYFSYDVKMKEKGDIPEGYSVSREKKERFSLILESASTNQTSMYLCASSFGLGEKLFFGSGTQLSVL.

CDR3 sequence reads: CASTDRRVWTEAFF. Written as DNA, the CDR3 is TGTGCCAGCACCGACAGACGGGTTTGGACTGAAGCTTTCTTT. The genes are TRBV6-5 and TRBJ1-1, with D perhaps matching TRBD1 (5 bases). The CDR3 is 14 residues long. Germline V gene lookup returns CDR1 MNHEY and CDR2 SVGAGI. Trimming removed 7 bases from V and 5 bases from J, with 17 bases in between.

The chain couples TRBV5-4 to TRBJ2-7, with a tentative D call TRBD1 (6 bases). Germline V gene data show CDR1 as SGHNT and CDR2 as YYREEE (reference sequence). There are 15 residues in the CDR3. Trimming stripped 3 bases from V and 5 bases from J, with 18 bases between. The CDR3 loop is CASSSFDNRVHEQYF. The CDR3 nucleotides read TGTGCCAGCAGCTCCTTCGATAACAGGGTTCACGAGCAGTACTTC. Filled out from reference TRBV5-4 and TRBJ2-7, the complete variable domain reads ETGVTQSPTHLIKTRGQQVTLRCSSQSGHNTVSWYQQALGQGPQFIFQYYREEENGRGNFPPRFSGLQFPNYSSELNVNALELDDSALYLCASSSFDNRVHEQYFGPGTRLTVT.

V and J are TRBV4-1 and TRBJ2-7; 7 bases agree with TRBD2. The CDR3 loop spans 12 amino acids. CDR1 MGHRA and CDR2 YSYEKL come from the germline V gene. V was pared by 9 bases and J by 6 bases, with 8 bases of the junction left unmatched. The CDR3 here is CASRTGGGEQYF. The CDR3 nucleotides are TGCGCCAGTCGTACGGGAGGTGGCGAGCAGTACTTC.

The J gene is TRBJ1-3, the V gene TRBV5-1; TRBD1 might be the D (6 bases). CDR1 and CDR2 (germline): SGHRS, YFSETQ. The V gene lost 0 bases and the J gene lost 4 bases, with 8 bases spanning the gap. CDR3 length: 14 residues. The CDR3, as DNA: TGCGCCAGCAGCTTGGGGGGACAAGGAAACACCATATATTTT. Its protein product is CASSLGGQGNTIYF. The entire variable domain, with the rest obtained from reference TRBV5-1 and TRBJ1-3, is as follows: KAGVTQTPRYLIKTRGQQVTLSCSPISGHRSVSWYQQTPGQGLQFLFEYFSETQRNKGNFPGRFSGRQFSNSRSEMNVSTLELGDSALYLCASSLGGQGNTIYFGEGSWLTVV.

The V gene is TRBV18, the J gene TRBJ1-2, with 7 nucleotides matching TRBD1. With 6 bases clipped from V and 6 bases from J, the junction kept 10 bases outside the gene matches. The CDR3 is 14 amino acids. Germline CDR1 KGHSH, CDR2 LQKENI. CDR3 sequence (DNA): TGTGCCAGCTCCCTTACAGGGGTCGGGGATGGCTACACCTTC. It encodes CASSLTGVGDGYTF.

The rearrangement links TRBV9 to TRBJ1-1; 7 bases match TRBD1. The junction had 2 bases not matched to a gene; V was cut back by 0 bases and J by 6 bases. Germline CDR1 is SGDLS and CDR2 is YYNGEE. There are 13 residues in the CDR3. CDR3 nucleotide sequence: TGTGCCAGCAGCGTAGTTCAGGGGGCTGAAGCTTTCTTT. Amino acids: CASSVVQGAEAFF. Combining the CDR3 with reference TRBV9 and TRBJ1-1 gives the whole variable domain DSGVTQTPKHLITATGQRVTLRCSPRSGDLSVYWYQQSLDQGLQFLIQYYNGEERAKGNILERFSAQQFPDLHSELNLSSLELGDSALYFCASSVVQGAEAFFGQGTRLTVV.

The gene calls are TRBV9 and TRBJ1-1; D not resolved. Germline values: CDR1 SGDLS, CDR2 YYNGEE. The CDR3 spans 15 residues. The ends were cut back, 0 bases at V and 5 bases at J, with 14 bases in the middle. The chain's CDR3 is CASSVGLADSTEAFF. The DNA of the CDR3 is TGTGCCAGCAGCGTAGGGTTAGCGGATTCGACTGAAGCTTTCTTT.